This TCR beta chain was sequenced during a study of blood T cell repertoires in COVID-19. For the study at large: The analysed material was cDNA or gDNA that came from T cells, B-cell-depleted T cells, or PBMCs.

V gave up 6 bases and J gave up 6 bases; unmatched junction bases: 10. Germline loops: CDR1 SGHTA, CDR2 FQGNSA. The CDR3 is 14 amino acids. The data were produced by immunoSEQ multiplex PCR, yet TCRdb's version contains in-frame clones alone and is incomplete. The sample has 200,000 to 250,000 clones, 82% seen once. Sequencing input: peripheral blood. This sequence originates from a woman aged 18-29 years with acute or convalescent COVID-19. The rearrangement links TRBV7-2 to TRBJ2-7, with TRBD2 matching over 8 bases. In DNA form, the CDR3 reads TGTGCCAGCAGGGAATTAGCGGGAAACTCCGAGCAGTACTTC. Amino acid sequence: CASRELAGNSEQYF.